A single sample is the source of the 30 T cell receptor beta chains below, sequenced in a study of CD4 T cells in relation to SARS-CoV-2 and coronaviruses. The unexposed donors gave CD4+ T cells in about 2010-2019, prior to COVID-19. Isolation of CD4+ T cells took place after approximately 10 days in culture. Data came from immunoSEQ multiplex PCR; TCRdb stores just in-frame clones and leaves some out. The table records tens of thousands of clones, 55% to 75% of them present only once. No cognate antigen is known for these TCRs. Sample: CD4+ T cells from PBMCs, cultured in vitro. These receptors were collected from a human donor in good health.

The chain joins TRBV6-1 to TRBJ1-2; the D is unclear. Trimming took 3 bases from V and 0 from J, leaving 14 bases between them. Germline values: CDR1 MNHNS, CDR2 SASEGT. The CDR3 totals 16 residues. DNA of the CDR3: TGTGCCAGCAGTGACCCCCCCGGCTTAGCTAACTATGGCTACACCTTC. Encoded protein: CASSDPPGLANYGYTF.

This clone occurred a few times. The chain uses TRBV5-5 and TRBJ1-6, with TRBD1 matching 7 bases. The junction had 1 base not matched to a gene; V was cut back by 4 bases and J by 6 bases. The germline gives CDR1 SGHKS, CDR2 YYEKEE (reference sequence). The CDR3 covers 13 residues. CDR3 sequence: CASSRQGNSPLHF. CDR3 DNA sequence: TGTGCCAGCAGCCGACAGGGTAATTCACCCCTCCACTTT.

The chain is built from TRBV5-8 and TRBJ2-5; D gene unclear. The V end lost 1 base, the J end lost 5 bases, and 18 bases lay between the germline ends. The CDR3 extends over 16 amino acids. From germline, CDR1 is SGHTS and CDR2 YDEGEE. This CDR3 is CASSLLSWTESETQYF. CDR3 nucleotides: TGTGCCAGCAGCTTGCTCTCCTGGACGGAGTCGGAGACCCAGTACTTC.

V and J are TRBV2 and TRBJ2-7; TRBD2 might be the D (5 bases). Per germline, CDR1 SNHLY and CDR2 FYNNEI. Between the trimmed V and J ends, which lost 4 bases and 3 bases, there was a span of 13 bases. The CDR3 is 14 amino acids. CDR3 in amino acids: CASSALSGYYEQYF. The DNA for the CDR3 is TGTGCCAGCAGTGCCCTATCGGGATACTACGAGCAGTACTTC.

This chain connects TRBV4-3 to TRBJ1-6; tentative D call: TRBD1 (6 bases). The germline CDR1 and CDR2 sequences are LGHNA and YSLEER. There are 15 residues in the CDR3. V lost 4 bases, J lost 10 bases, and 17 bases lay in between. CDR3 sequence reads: CASSREQSTGSPLHF. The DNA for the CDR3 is TGCGCCAGCAGCCGAGAACAATCTACAGGGTCACCCCTCCACTTT.

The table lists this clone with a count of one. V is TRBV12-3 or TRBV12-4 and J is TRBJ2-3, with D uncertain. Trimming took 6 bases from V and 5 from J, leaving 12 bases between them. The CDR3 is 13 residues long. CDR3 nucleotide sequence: TGTGCCAGCAGCCTAGTACCCCGAGATACGCAGTATTTT. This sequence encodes CASSLVPRDTQYF.

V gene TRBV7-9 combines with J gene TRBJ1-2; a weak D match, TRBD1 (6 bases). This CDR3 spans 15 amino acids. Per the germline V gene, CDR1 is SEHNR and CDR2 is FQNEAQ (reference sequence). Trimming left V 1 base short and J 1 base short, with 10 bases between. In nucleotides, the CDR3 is TGTGCCAGCAGCTTAGTGGGACACCATAACTATGGCTACACCTTC. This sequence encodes CASSLVGHHNYGYTF.

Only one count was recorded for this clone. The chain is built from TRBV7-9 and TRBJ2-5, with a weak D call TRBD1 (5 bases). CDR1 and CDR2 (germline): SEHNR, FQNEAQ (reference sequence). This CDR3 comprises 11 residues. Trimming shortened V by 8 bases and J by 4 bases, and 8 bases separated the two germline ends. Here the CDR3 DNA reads TGTGCCAGCGGGGCAGGAGAGACCCAGTACTTC. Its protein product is CASGAGETQYF.

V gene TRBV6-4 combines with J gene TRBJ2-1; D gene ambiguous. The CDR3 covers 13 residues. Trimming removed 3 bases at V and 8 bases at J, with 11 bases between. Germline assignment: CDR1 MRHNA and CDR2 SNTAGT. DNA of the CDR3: TGTGCCAGCAGTGAGCGGCCAACCCATGAGCAGTTCTTC. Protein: CASSERPTHEQFF.

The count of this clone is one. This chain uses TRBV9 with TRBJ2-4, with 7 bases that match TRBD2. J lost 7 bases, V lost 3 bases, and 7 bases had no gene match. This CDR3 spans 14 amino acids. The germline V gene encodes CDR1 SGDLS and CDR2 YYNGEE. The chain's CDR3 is CASSGGGRDNIQYF. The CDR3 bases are TGTGCCAGCAGCGGGGGGGGACGGGACAACATTCAGTACTTC.

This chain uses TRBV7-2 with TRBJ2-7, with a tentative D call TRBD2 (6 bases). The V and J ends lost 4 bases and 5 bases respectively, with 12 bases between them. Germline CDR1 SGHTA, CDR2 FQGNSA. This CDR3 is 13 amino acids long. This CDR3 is CASSYRTTHEQYF. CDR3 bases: TGTGCCAGCAGCTATCGGACTACGCACGAGCAGTACTTC.

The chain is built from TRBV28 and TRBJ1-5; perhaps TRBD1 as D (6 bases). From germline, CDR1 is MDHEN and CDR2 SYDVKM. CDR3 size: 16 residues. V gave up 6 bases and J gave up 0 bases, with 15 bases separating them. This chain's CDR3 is CASSWTADYSNQPQHF. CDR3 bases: TGTGCCAGCAGCTGGACAGCCGATTATAGCAATCAGCCCCAGCATTTT.

The CDR3 DNA is TGTGCCAGCAGTGCCGCCGGACAGGCGCTTAATCAGCCCCAGCATTTT. Its translation: CASSAAGQALNQPQHF. The rearrangement joins TRBV6-4 to TRBJ1-5, with 7 bases lining up with TRBD1. The CDR3 is made up of 16 amino acids. V lost 4 bases to trimming and J lost 4 bases; unmatched junction nucleotides: 10. Per the germline V gene, CDR1 is MRHNA and CDR2 is SNTAGT.

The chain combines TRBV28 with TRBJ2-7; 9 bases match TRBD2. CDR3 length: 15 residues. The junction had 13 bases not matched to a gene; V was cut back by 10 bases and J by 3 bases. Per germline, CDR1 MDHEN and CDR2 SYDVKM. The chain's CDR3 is CATQGAGTSLYEQYF. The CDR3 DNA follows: TGTGCCACCCAGGGCGCGGGGACTAGCCTCTACGAGCAGTACTTC.

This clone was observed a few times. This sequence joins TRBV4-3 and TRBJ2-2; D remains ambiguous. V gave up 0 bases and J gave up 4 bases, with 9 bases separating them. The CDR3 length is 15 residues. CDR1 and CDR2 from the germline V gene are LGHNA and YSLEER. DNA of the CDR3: TGCGCCAGCAGCCAAGAACCAGCTAGCACCGGGGAGCTGTTTTTT. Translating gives CASSQEPASTGELFF.

Written as DNA, the CDR3 is TGTGCCATAAGACAGGGGAATGGGGAAGAGACCCAGTACTTC. Its translation: CAIRQGNGEETQYF. The rearrangement joins TRBV10-3 to TRBJ2-5; 8 bases line up with TRBD1. Germline loops: CDR1 ENHRY, CDR2 SYGVKD. The junction had 9 bases not matched to a gene; V was cut back by 9 bases and J by 3 bases. The CDR3 loop spans 14 amino acids.

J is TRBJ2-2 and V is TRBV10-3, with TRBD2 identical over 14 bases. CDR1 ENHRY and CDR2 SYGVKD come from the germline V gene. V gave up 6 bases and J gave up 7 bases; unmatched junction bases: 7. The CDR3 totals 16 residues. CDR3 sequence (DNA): TGTGCCATCAGCACGACTAGCGGGAGGGCTAACGGGGAGCTGTTTTTT. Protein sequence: CAISTTSGRANGELFF.

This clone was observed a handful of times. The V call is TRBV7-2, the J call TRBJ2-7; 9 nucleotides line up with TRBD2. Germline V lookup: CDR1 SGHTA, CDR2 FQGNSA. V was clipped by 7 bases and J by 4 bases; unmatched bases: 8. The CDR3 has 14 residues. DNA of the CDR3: TGTGCCAGCAACCCCGGGACTAGCTCTTACGAGCAGTACTTC. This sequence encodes CASNPGTSSYEQYF.

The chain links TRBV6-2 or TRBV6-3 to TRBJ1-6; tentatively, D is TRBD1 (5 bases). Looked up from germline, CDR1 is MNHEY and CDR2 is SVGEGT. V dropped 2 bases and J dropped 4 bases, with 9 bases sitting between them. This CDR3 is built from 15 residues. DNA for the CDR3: TGTGCCAGCAGTTACCGGGGCTTTTATAATTCACCCCTCCACTTT. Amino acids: CASSYRGFYNSPLHF.

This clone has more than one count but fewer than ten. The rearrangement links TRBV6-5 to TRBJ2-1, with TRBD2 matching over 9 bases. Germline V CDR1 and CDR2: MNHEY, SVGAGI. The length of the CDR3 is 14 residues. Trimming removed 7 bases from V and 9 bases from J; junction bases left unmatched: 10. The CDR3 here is CASTAGGGLSEQFF. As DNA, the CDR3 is TGTGCCAGCACAGCGGGAGGAGGCCTTAGTGAGCAGTTCTTC.

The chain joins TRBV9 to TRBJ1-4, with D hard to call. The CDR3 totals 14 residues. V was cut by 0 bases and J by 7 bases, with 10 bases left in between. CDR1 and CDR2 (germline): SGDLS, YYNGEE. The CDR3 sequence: CASSVDGQFEKLFF. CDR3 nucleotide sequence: TGTGCCAGCAGCGTAGATGGGCAGTTTGAAAAACTGTTTTTT.

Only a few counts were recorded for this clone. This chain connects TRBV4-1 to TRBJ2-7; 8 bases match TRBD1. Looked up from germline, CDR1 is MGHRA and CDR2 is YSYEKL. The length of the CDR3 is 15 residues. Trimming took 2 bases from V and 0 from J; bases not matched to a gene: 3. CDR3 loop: CASSQPGTGSYEQYF. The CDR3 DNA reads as TGCGCCAGCAGCCAACCCGGGACAGGCTCCTACGAGCAGTACTTC.

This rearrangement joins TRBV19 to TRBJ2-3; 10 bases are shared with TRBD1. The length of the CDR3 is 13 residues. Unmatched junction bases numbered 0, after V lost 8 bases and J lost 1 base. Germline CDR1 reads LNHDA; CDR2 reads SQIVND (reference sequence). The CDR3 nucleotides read TGTGCCAGTGGGACAGGGGGCACAGATACGCAGTATTTT. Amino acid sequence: CASGTGGTDTQYF.

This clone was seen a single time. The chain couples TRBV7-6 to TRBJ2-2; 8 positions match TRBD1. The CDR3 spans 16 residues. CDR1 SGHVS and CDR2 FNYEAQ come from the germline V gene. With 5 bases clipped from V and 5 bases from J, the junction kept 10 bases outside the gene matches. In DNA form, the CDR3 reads TGTGCCAGCAGCCTCACAGGGGGGAAGGGGACCGGGGAGCTGTTTTTT. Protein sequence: CASSLTGGKGTGELFF.

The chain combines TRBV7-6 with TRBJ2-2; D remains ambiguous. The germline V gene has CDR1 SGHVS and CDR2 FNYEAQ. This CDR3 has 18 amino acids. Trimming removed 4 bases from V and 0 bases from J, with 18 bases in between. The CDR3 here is CASSSSVGFGSNTGELFF. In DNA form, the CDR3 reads TGTGCCAGCAGCTCCTCGGTAGGGTTCGGGTCGAACACCGGGGAGCTGTTTTTT.

This CDR3 reads CASSPSSGGAENEQFF. CDR3 nucleotide sequence: TGTGCCAGCTCACCCTCGTCAGGGGGCGCTGAAAATGAGCAGTTCTTC. The J gene is TRBJ2-1, the V gene TRBV18; TRBD1 matches 8 bases. CDR1 and CDR2 from the germline V gene are KGHSH and LQKENI. This CDR3 spans 16 amino acids. Germline trimming cut 3 bases from V and 7 bases from J; bases unmatched to any gene: 11.

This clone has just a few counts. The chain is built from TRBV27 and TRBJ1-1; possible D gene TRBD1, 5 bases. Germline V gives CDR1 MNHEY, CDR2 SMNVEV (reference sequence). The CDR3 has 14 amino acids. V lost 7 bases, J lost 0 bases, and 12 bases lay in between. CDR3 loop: CASKSGNMNTEAFF. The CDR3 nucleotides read TGTGCCAGCAAATCAGGGAACATGAACACTGAAGCTTTCTTT.

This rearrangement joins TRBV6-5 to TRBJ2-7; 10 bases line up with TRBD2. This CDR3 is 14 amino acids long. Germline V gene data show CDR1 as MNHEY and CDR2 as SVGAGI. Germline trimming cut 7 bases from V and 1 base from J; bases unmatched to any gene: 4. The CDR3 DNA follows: TGTGCCAGCATGAGCGGGGGGGAGTCCTACGAGCAGTACTTC. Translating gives CASMSGGESYEQYF.

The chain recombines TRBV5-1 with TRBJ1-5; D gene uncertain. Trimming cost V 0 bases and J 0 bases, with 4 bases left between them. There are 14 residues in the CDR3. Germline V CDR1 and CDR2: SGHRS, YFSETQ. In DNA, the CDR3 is TGCGCCAGCAGCTTGGGACATAGCAATCAGCCCCAGCATTTT. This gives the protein CASSLGHSNQPQHF.

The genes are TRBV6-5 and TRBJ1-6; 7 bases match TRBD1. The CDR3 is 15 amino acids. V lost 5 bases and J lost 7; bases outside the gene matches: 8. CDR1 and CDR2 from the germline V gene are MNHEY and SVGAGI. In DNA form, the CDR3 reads TGTGCCAGCAGTCTTACAGGGGAGGGGAATTCACCCCTCCACTTT. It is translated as CASSLTGEGNSPLHF.